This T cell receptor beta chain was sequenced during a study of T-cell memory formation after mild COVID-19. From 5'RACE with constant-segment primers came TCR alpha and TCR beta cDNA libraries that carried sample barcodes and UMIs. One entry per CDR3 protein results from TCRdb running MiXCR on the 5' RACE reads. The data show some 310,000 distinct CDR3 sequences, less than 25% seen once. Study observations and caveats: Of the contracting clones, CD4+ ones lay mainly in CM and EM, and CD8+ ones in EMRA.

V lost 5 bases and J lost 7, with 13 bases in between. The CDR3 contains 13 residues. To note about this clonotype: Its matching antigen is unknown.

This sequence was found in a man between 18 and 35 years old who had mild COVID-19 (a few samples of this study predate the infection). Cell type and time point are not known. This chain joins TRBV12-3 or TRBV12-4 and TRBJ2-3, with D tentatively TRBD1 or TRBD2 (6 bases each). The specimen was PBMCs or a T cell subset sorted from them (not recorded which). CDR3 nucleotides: TGTGCCAGCAGTGGAATAGGGGGGTATACGCAGTATTTT. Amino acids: CASSGIGGYTQYF.